This paragraph covers one TCR beta chain sequence. The antigen remains unidentified. This specimen comes from a study of T cells in localized non-small cell lung cancer. The protocol was immunoSEQ multiplex PCR, while the TCRdb copy is restricted to in-frame clones and leaves out a portion. The sample records about 33,000 clones, roughly nine tenths being singletons. Trimming took off 2 bases at V and 4 bases at J, with 14 bases between the two ends. From germline, CDR1 is MDHEN and CDR2 SYDVKM. CDR3 length equals 15 residues. Study observations and caveats: A single tumor region was sequenced, leaving heterogeneity possible.

This receptor was taken from a man between 40 and 70 years old with stage II lung adenocarcinoma. Here the sequenced sample was PBMCs, taken before any cancer treatment. The rearrangement uses TRBV28 and TRBJ1-2; D is perhaps TRBD1 (5 bases). The chain's CDR3 is CASSLSIGGAYGYTF. Written as DNA, the CDR3 is TGTGCCAGCAGTTTAAGCATTGGGGGAGCCTATGGCTACACCTTC.